These 28 T cell receptor beta chains share one sample of origin, sequenced in a study of post-analysis software for immune sequencing data. These receptors have no identified antigens. Built from TCR beta cDNA, the libraries had unique molecular identifiers in them. TCRdb called the PCR reads again in MiXCR, with one record for every CDR3 protein. The sample shows hundreds of thousands of distinct CDR3 sequences, 36% of them seen only once. Study-level results: Included in a set of a handful of TRBV segments more frequent in patients than controls were TRBV5-6, TRBV5-1 and TRBV20-1.

Sequenced: blood. The receptors here all came from a girl aged 5 to 17 with multiple sclerosis.

The chain is built from TRBV12-3 or TRBV12-4 and TRBJ1-4; D unclear. Trimming pared 3 bases from V and 5 bases from J, leaving 10 bases between. This CDR3 is built from 14 residues. CDR3 residues: CASSFRTGNEKLFF. The CDR3 DNA reads as TGTGCCAGCAGTTTCAGGACCGGGAATGAAAAACTGTTTTTT.

The genes are TRBV5-1 and TRBJ2-7, with TRBD1 identical over 9 bases. This CDR3 contains 16 residues. V shed 4 bases, J shed 0 bases, and the junction held 8 bases outside the gene matches. Germline loops: CDR1 SGHRS, CDR2 YFSETQ. CDR3 nucleotide sequence: TGCGCCAGCAGCCACAGACAGGGGGAGGGCTCCTACGAGCAGTACTTC. It yields the protein CASSHRQGEGSYEQYF.

In its sample, this clonotype was seen many times. The rearrangement links TRBV5-1 to TRBJ1-1, with D possibly being TRBD1 (5 bases). In germline, CDR1 is SGHRS, CDR2 YFSETQ. The CDR3 totals 15 residues. Trimming removed 1 base from V and 1 base from J, with 11 bases in between. The chain's CDR3 is CASSLFRAQNTEAFF. The CDR3 nucleotides read TGCGCCAGCAGCTTGTTCAGGGCGCAGAACACTGAAGCTTTCTTT.

The table lists this clonotype with many counts. This rearrangement joins TRBV7-2 to TRBJ1-1; 9 nucleotides agree with TRBD1. This CDR3 is built from 14 residues. Germline CDR1 reads SGHTA; CDR2 reads FQGNSA. V dropped 8 bases and J dropped 3; count of bases not matched to a gene: 7. The CDR3 spells CASSRQGGYTEAFF. The CDR3 DNA sequence: TGTGCCAGCTCCAGACAGGGGGGGTACACTGAAGCTTTCTTT.

The rearrangement joins TRBV29-1 to TRBJ2-3; TRBD1 aligns across 8 bases. With V trimmed by 6 bases and J by 3 bases, 14 bases remained unmatched. Germline V gene sequence: CDR1 SQVTM, CDR2 ANQGSEA. CDR3 length: 16 amino acids. CDR3 nucleotide sequence: TGCAGCGTCGGTGGTCTGACAGGGGAGGTTACAGATACGCAGTATTTT. Amino acid sequence: CSVGGLTGEVTDTQYF.

The V call is TRBV16, the J call TRBJ2-1; 10 bases line up with TRBD2. V dropped 2 bases and J dropped 2; count of bases not matched to a gene: 12. Germline V CDR1 and CDR2: KGHSY, FQNENV. The CDR3 spans 19 residues. CDR3: CASSQGRAGGVITYNEQFF. CDR3 DNA: TGTGCCAGCAGCCAAGGTCGAGCGGGAGGGGTAATTACCTACAATGAGCAGTTCTTC.

This chain connects TRBV25-1 to TRBJ2-7, with 7 bases lining up with TRBD1. V shed 6 bases, J shed 3 bases, and the junction held 8 bases outside the gene matches. CDR3 length: 14 residues. CDR1 is MGHDK and CDR2 is SYGVNS in the germline V gene. The CDR3 DNA sequence: TGTGCCAGCAGGGGCGAGACAGGGAACTACGAGCAGTACTTC. Translation: CASRGETGNYEQYF.

This clonotype showed up many times. At one of its ends the junction is not consistent with the germline gene, which may arise from a read error. The chain uses TRBV29-1 and TRBJ2-1, with 7 bases lining up with TRBD2. The CDR3 covers 15 residues. Per the germline V gene, CDR1 is SQVTM and CDR2 is ANQGSEA. CDR3 nucleotide sequence: TGCAGCGTTGACAGTACTAGCGTCTCCTACAACGAGCAGTTCTTC. This translates into CSVDSTSVSYNEQFF.

V usage is TRBV28 and J usage is TRBJ2-7; D perhaps matches TRBD2 (7 bases). The CDR3 runs 14 residues. Trimming removed 6 bases from V and 7 bases from J, with 19 bases in between. Per the germline V gene, CDR1 is MDHEN and CDR2 is SYDVKM. In DNA, the CDR3 is TGTGCCAGCAGCCACCCGGCGGGGGCGGGAGAGCAGTACTTC. It yields the protein CASSHPAGAGEQYF.

Turning to this clonotype: The junction departs from germline at one end; a sequencing error may be responsible. The chain recombines TRBV6-5 with TRBJ2-3; perhaps TRBD2 as D (5 bases). Germline V gene sequence: CDR1 MNHEY, CDR2 SVGAGI. This CDR3 is 16 amino acids long. The CDR3 nucleotides are TGTGCCAGCAGCTTACCAAGAGCGGCAAGCACGGATACGCAGTATTTT. Its protein product is CASSLPRAASTDTQYF.

On this clonotype: One end of the junction varies from germline; a read error may be responsible. This chain links TRBV6-5 with TRBJ2-1, with a weak D call TRBD1 (5 bases). Per the germline V gene, CDR1 is MNHEY and CDR2 is SVGAGI. The CDR3 contains 15 residues. This CDR3 reads CAGSYRLSSYNEQFF. The DNA for the CDR3 is TGTGCCGGCAGTTACAGGCTCAGCTCCTACAATGAGCAGTTCTTC.

This clonotype has ten or more counts. The genes are TRBV14 and TRBJ2-1; 7 bases agree with TRBD1. The CDR3 totals 19 residues. Germline-derived CDR1 and CDR2 are SGHDN and FVKESK. J gave up 0 bases and V 4 bases, and 15 bases lay outside the gene matches. In DNA, the CDR3 is TGTGCCAGCAGCCTAACAGGGAAGAGGGGGCCCAGCTCCTACAATGAGCAGTTCTTC. This gives the protein CASSLTGKRGPSSYNEQFF.

This clonotype was counted ten times or more. The chain uses TRBV20-1 and TRBJ1-2; D ambiguous. This CDR3 contains 12 residues. From germline, CDR1 is DFQATT and CDR2 SNEGSKA (reference sequence). The V gene lost 3 bases and the J gene lost 4 bases, with 9 bases spanning the gap. CDR3 nucleotide sequence: TGCAGTGCTAGCTCGCTCGCCTATGGCTACACCTTC. Translating gives CSASSLAYGYTF.

This clonotype showed up many times. V usage is TRBV5-1 and J usage is TRBJ2-3, with 7 bases that match TRBD2. The CDR3 runs 16 residues. The germline CDR1 and CDR2 sequences are SGHRS and YFSETQ. J lost 6 bases, V lost 7 bases, and 17 bases had no gene match. Here the CDR3 DNA reads TGCGCCAGCGCGTTCACACGCCTGGGGGGGATGGATACGCAGTATTTT. Residues: CASAFTRLGGMDTQYF. Supplemented by reference TRBV5-1 and TRBJ2-3, the full variable domain reads KAGVTQTPRYLIKTRGQQVTLSCSPISGHRSVSWYQQTPGQGLQFLFEYFSETQRNKGNFPGRFSGRQFSNSRSEMNVSTLELGDSALYLCASAFTRLGGMDTQYFGPGTRLTVL.

Many counts were recorded for this clonotype. V and J are TRBV7-3 and TRBJ2-5; 12 bases match TRBD2. The CDR3 consists of 16 residues. V lost 5 bases and J lost 5; bases outside the gene matches: 9. CDR1 and CDR2 (germline): SGHTA, FQGTGA. CDR3 DNA: TGTGCCAGCAGCCCTGGGACTAGCGGGTTGGTCGAGACCCAGTACTTC. Translating it yields CASSPGTSGLVETQYF.

In this sample, this clonotype turned up once. This may arise from a read error, as a much more abundant clone is one base away. The chain combines TRBV7-2 with TRBJ2-1; the D gene is possibly TRBD2 (6 bases). CDR1 and CDR2 from the germline V gene are SGHTA and FQGNSA. V lost 3 bases and J 8 bases, leaving 17 bases between the germline ends. CDR3 size: 15 residues. The CDR3 loop reads CASSLARTWGDEQFF. CDR3 bases: TGTGCCAGCAGCTTGGCCAGGACATGGGGGGATGAGCAGTTCTTC.

At least ten counts were recorded for this clonotype. The chain joins TRBV3-1 to TRBJ2-1; 9 nucleotides agree with TRBD2. The ends lost 4 bases at V and 8 bases at J; junction bases unmatched: 3. The germline CDR1 and CDR2 sequences are LGHDT and YNNKEL (reference sequence). CDR3 length: 13 residues. The CDR3: CASSLAGVDEQFF. CDR3 nucleotides: TGTGCCAGCAGCCTAGCGGGGGTTGATGAGCAGTTCTTC.

This clonotype appeared many times. The rearrangement links TRBV9 to TRBJ2-1; 7 bases are a match to TRBD1. With 2 bases clipped from V and 6 bases from J, the junction kept 8 bases outside the gene matches. Germline V gene lookup returns CDR1 SGDLS and CDR2 YYNGEE. The CDR3 is made up of 15 amino acids. CDR3 bases: TGTGCCAGCAGCGTCCGACCGGACAGGAGCAATGAGCAGTTCTTC. Translation gives CASSVRPDRSNEQFF.

A remark on this clonotype: One end of the junction fails to match germline, which may point to a read error. This chain joins TRBV20-1 and TRBJ2-6; D possibly corresponds to TRBD1 (5 bases). CDR3 length: 11 residues. Germline V CDR1 and CDR2: DFQATT, SNEGSKA (reference sequence). CDR3 in DNA: TGCAGTGCTAGTGGGGCCGACGTCCTGACTTTC. Its translation: CSASGADVLTF.

Comment on this clonotype: A much larger clone differs from this one at a single base, so this may be a read error. The CDR3 is CATSADGTGKQPQHF. The CDR3 nucleotides read TGTGCCACCAGTGCTGACGGGACAGGGAAGCAGCCCCAGCATTTT. The chain recombines TRBV24-1 with TRBJ1-5; 9 bases align to TRBD1. V lost 5 bases, J lost 7 bases, and 8 bases stayed unmatched. The CDR3 has 15 residues. Looked up from germline, CDR1 is KGHDR and CDR2 is SFDVKD.

CDR3 DNA sequence: TGCGCCAGCGGCCTCCAGACAGGGGTGAACACTGAAGCTTTCTTT. It is translated as CASGLQTGVNTEAFF. The chain uses TRBV5-1 and TRBJ1-1; 8 bases are shared with TRBD1. The CDR3 is made up of 15 amino acids. Unmatched junction bases numbered 8, after V lost 7 bases and J lost 0 bases. The germline CDR1 and CDR2 sequences are SGHRS and YFSETQ.

This clonotype was observed many times. The rearrangement links TRBV12-3 or TRBV12-4 to TRBJ1-6; 8 positions agree with TRBD1. The CDR3 extends over 13 amino acids. Trimming cost V 6 bases and J 7 bases; bases outside gene matches: 2. In DNA, the CDR3 is TGTGCCAGCAGGAGACAGGGGAATTCACCCCTCCACTTT. Protein sequence: CASRRQGNSPLHF.

This clonotype has a count of ten or more. The V call is TRBV20-1, the J call TRBJ2-6; tentatively, D is TRBD1 (6 bases). Trimming shortened V by 4 bases and J by 0 bases, and 16 bases separated the two germline ends. The CDR3 extends over 17 amino acids. Germline V lookup: CDR1 DFQATT, CDR2 SNEGSKA (reference sequence). CDR3 DNA sequence: TGCAGTGCTACGACCGGCCGGGACACCTCTGGGGCCAACGTCCTGACTTTC. It encodes CSATTGRDTSGANVLTF.

The J gene is TRBJ2-5, the V gene TRBV5-1, with D possibly being TRBD1 (6 bases). The DNA end is more similar to TRBJ2-7, so the J call may be wrong. Per the germline V gene, CDR1 is SGHRS and CDR2 is YFSETQ. The CDR3 runs 12 residues. CDR3 region: CASSIDRLEQYF. In DNA, the CDR3 is TGCGCCAGCAGTATCGACAGGCTCGAGCAGTACTTC.

This clonotype was observed a few times. This sequence joins TRBV28 and TRBJ2-5; D remains unclear. The CDR3 extends over 13 amino acids. The germline CDR1 and CDR2 sequences are MDHEN and SYDVKM. V lost 3 bases, J lost 2 bases, and 7 bases lay in between. In DNA form, the CDR3 reads TGTGCCAGCAGTTTTGTCGGGCAAGAGACCCAGTACTTC. This translates into CASSFVGQETQYF.

There are many counts of this clonotype. The V and J genes are TRBV5-1 and TRBJ2-1; 10 nucleotides line up with TRBD2. The V and J ends lost 1 base and 6 bases, in that order; junction bases with no gene match: 13. The germline gives CDR1 SGHRS, CDR2 YFSETQ. This CDR3 contains 18 residues. In DNA, the CDR3 is TGCGCCAGCAGCTTGTACTCTAGCGGGAGTTTAGCCAGCAATGAGCAGTTCTTC. Translating gives CASSLYSSGSLASNEQFF.

This clonotype was detected many times. V gene TRBV14 combines with J gene TRBJ2-1; 7 bases are a match to TRBD2. The CDR3 has 16 residues. Trimming at V came to 0 bases and at J to 8 bases, leaving 10 bases not matched to a gene. Germline V gene lookup returns CDR1 SGHDN and CDR2 FVKESK. CDR3 in amino acids: CASSQDRAGESHEQFF. The CDR3 DNA reads as TGTGCCAGCAGCCAAGATCGGGCGGGAGAGTCCCATGAGCAGTTCTTC. Full variable domain (remainder filled in from reference TRBV14 and TRBJ2-1): EAGVTQFPSHSVIEKGQTVTLRCDPISGHDNLYWYRRVMGKEIKFLLHFVKESKQDESGMPNNRFLAERTGGTYSTLKVQPAELEDSGVYFCASSQDRAGESHEQFFGPGTRLTVL.

The genes are TRBV6-1 and TRBJ2-1, with TRBD2 matching 7 bases. Germline V gene lookup returns CDR1 MNHNS and CDR2 SASEGT. The J segment lost 9 bases and the V segment lost 4 bases, leaving 9 bases of the junction unmatched. The CDR3 extends over 14 amino acids. The CDR3, as DNA: TGTGCCAGCAGTGCTTCAGCGGGGTTGGGTGAGCAGTTCTTC. The encoded protein is CASSASAGLGEQFF.